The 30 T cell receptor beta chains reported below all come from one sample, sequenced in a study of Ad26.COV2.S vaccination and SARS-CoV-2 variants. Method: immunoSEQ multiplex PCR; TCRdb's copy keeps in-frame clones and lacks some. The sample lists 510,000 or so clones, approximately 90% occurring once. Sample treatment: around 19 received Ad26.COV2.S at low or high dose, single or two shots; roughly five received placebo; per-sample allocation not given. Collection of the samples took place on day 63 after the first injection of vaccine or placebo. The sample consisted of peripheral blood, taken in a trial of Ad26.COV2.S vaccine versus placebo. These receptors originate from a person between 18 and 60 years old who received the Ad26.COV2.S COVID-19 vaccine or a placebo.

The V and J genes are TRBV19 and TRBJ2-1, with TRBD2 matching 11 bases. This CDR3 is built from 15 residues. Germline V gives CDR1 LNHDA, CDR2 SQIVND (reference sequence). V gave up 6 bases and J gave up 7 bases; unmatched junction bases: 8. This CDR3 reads CASSRLAGLLNEQFF. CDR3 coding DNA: TGTGCCAGTAGCAGACTAGCGGGGCTGCTTAATGAGCAGTTCTTC.

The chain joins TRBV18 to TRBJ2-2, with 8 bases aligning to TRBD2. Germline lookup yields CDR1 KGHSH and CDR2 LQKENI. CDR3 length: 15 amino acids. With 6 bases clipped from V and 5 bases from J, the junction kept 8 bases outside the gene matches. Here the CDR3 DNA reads TGTGCCAGCTCCAAGTTAGCGGGACGGACCGGGGAGCTGTTTTTT. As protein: CASSKLAGRTGELFF.

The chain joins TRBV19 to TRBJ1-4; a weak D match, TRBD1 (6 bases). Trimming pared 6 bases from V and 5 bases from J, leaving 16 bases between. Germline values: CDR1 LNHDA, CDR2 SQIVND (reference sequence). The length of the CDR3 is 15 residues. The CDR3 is CASRDAGDGNEKLFF. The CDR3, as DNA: TGTGCCAGTAGGGACGCAGGGGACGGAAATGAAAAACTGTTTTTT.

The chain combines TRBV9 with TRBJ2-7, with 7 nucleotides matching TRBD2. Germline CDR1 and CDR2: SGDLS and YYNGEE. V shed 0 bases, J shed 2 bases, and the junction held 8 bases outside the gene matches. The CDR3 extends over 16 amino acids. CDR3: CASSVGAGLMTYEQYF. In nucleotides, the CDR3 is TGTGCCAGCAGCGTAGGAGCGGGACTTATGACCTACGAGCAGTACTTC.

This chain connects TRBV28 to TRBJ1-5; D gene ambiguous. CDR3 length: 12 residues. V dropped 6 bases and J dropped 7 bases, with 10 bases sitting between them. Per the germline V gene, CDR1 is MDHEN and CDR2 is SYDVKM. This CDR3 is CASSWVSQPQHF. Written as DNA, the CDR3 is TGTGCCAGCAGCTGGGTCTCCCAGCCCCAGCATTTT.

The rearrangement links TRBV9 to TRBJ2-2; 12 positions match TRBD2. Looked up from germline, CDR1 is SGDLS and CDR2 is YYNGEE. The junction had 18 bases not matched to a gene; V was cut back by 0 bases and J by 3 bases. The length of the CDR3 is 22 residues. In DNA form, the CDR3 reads TGTGCCAGCAGCGTAGGGGGCGGGCGTCGACTAGCGGGGGCTTCGTACACCGGGGAGCTGTTTTTT. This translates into CASSVGGGRRLAGASYTGELFF.

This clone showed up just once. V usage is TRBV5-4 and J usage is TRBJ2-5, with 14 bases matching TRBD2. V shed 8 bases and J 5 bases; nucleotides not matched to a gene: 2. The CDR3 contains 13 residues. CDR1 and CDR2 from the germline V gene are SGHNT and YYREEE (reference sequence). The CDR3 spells CASRLAGGETQYF. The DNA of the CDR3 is TGTGCCAGTCGACTAGCGGGAGGGGAGACCCAGTACTTC.

The CDR3 region is CASKVAVSSYNEQFF. CDR3 sequence (DNA): TGTGCCAGTAAAGTGGCCGTAAGCTCCTACAATGAGCAGTTCTTC. The chain joins TRBV19 to TRBJ2-1, with no clear D. This CDR3 spans 15 amino acids. Trimming left V 7 bases short and J 0 bases short, with 13 bases between. Looked up from germline, CDR1 is LNHDA and CDR2 is SQIVND (reference sequence).

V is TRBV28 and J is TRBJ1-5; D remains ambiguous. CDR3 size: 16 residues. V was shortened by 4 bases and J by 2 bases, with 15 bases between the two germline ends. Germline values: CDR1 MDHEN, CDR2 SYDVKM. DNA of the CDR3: TGTGCCAGCAGTTCCGTAGGCGGCCTCGGCAATCAGCCCCAGCATTTT. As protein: CASSSVGGLGNQPQHF.

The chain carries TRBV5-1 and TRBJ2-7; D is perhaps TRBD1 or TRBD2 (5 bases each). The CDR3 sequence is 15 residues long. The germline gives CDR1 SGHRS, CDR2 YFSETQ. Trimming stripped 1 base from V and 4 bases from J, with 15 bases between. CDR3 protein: CASSLRGGRGYEQYF. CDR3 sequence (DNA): TGCGCCAGCAGCTTGCGGGGCGGCAGAGGATACGAGCAGTACTTC.

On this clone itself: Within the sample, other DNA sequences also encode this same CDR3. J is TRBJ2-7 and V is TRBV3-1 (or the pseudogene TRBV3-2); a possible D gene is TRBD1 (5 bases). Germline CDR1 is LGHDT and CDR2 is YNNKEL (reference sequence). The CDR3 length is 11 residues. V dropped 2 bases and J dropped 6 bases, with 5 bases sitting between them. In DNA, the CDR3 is TGTGCCAGCAGCCAAAGGGGCGAGCAGTACTTC. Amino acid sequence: CASSQRGEQYF.

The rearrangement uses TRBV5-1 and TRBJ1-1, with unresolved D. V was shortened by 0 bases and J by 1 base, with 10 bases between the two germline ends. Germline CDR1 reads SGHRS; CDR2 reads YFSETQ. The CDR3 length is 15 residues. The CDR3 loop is CASSLEGRKNTEAFF. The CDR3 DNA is TGCGCCAGCAGCTTGGAGGGCAGGAAGAACACTGAAGCTTTCTTT.

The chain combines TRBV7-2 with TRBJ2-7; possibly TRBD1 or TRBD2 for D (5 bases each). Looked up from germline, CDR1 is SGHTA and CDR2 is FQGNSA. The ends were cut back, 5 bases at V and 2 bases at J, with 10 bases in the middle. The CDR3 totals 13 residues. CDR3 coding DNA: TGTGCCAGCAGCCCCCGAGGGGCCTACGAGCAGTACTTC. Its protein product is CASSPRGAYEQYF.

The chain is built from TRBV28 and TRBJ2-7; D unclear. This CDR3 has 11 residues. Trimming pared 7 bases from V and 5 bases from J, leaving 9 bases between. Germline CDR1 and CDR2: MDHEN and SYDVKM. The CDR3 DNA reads TGTGCCAGCACCGTAGATGACGAGCAGTACTTC. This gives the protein CASTVDDEQYF.

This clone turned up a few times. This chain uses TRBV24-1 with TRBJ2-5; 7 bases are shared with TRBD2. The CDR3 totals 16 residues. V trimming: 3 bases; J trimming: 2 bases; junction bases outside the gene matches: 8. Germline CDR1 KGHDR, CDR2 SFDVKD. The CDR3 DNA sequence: TGTGCCACCAGTGATCCGGGAGGCAACTTTCAAGAGACCCAGTACTTC. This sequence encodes CATSDPGGNFQETQYF.

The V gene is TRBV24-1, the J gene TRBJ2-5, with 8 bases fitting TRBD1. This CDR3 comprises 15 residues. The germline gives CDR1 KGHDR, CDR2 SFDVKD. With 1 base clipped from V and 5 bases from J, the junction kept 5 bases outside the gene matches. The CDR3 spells CATSDFGQGLETQYF. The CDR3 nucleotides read TGTGCCACCAGTGATTTCGGACAGGGTCTGGAGACCCAGTACTTC.

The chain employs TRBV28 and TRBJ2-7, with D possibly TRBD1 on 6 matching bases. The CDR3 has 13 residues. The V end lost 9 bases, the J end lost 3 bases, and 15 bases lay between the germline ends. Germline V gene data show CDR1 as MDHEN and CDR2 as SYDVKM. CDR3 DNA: TGTGCCAGTATGCCCGGGACAAGCTACGAGCAGTACTTC. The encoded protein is CASMPGTSYEQYF. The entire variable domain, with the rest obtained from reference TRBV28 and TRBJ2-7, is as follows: DVKVTQSSRYLVKRTGEKVFLECVQDMDHENMFWYRQDPGLGLRLIYFSYDVKMKEKGDIPEGYSVSREKKERFSLILESASTNQTSMYLCASMPGTSYEQYFGPGTRLTVT.

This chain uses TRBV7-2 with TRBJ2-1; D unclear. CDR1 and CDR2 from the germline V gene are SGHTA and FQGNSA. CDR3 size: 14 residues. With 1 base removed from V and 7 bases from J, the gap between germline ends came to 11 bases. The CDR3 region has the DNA TGTGCCAGCAGCTTAGGCCCCGCGGCAAATGAGCAGTTCTTC. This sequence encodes CASSLGPAANEQFF.

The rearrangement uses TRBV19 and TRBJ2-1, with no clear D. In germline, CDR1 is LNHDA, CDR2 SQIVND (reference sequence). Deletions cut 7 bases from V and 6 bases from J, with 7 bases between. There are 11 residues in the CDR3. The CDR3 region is CASNGFNEQFF. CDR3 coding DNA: TGTGCCAGTAACGGATTCAATGAGCAGTTCTTC.

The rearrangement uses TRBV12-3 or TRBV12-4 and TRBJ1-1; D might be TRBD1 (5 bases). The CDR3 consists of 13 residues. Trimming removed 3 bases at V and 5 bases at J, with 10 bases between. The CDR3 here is CASSFQGGTEAFF. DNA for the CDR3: TGTGCCAGCAGTTTCCAGGGTGGGACTGAAGCTTTCTTT.

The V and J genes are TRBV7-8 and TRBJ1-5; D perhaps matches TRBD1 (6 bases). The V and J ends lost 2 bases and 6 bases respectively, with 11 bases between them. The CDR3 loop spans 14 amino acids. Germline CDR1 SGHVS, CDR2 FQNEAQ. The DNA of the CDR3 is TGTGCCAGCAGCTTACAACAGGGTGTTCAGCCCCAGCATTTT. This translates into CASSLQQGVQPQHF.

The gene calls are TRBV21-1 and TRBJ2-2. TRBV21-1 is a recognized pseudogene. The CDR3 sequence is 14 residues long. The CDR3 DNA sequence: TGTGCCAGCAGCAATTGGGGGAACACCGGGGAGCTGTTTTTT. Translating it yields CASSNWGNTGELFF.

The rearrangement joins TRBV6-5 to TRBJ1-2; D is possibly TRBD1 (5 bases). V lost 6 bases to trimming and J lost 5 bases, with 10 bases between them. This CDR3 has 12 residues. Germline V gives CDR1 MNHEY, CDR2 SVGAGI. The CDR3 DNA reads TGTGCCAGCAGCCAGGGAACGTATGGCTACACCTTC. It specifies CASSQGTYGYTF.

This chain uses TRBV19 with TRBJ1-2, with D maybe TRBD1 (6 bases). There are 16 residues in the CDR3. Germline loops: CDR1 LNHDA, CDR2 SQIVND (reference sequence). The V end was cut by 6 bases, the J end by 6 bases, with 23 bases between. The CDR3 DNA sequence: TGTGCCAGTAGAACAACCTCCAGGGGAAGGATCGATGGCTACACCTTC. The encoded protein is CASRTTSRGRIDGYTF.

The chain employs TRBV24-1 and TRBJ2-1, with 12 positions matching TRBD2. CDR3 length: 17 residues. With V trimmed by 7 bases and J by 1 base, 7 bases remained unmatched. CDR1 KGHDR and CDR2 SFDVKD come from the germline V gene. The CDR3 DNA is TGTGCCACCAGCTCAGGGACTAGCGGGCGTTCCTACAATGAGCAGTTCTTC. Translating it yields CATSSGTSGRSYNEQFF.

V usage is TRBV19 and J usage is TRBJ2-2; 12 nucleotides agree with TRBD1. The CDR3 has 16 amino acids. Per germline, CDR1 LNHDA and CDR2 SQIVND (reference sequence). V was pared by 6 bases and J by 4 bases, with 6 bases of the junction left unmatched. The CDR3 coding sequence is TGTGCCAGTAGGCCGGGACAGGGGGCGATCACCGGGGAGCTGTTTTTT. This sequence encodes CASRPGQGAITGELFF.

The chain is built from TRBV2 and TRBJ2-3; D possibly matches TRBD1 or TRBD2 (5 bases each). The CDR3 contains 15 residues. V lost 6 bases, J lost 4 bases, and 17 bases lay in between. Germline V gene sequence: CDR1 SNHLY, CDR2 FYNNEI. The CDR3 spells CASSPPGASADTQYF. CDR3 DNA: TGTGCCAGCAGCCCGCCCGGGGCGAGCGCAGATACGCAGTATTTT.

CDR3 sequence reads: CASSQDLSKYSYNEQFF. DNA of the CDR3: TGCGCCAGCAGCCAAGATCTTTCGAAGTACTCCTACAATGAGCAGTTCTTC. V gene TRBV4-3 combines with J gene TRBJ2-1, with D uncertain. Germline CDR1 LGHNA, CDR2 YSLEER. The CDR3 extends over 17 amino acids. Trimming removed 0 bases from V and 0 bases from J, with 12 bases in between.

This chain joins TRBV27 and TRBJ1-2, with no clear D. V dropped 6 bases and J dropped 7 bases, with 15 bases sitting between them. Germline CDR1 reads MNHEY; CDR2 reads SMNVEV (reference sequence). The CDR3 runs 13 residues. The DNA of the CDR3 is TGTGCCAGCAGGCGCCTGGACCTATCTGGCTACACCTTC. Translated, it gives CASRRLDLSGYTF.

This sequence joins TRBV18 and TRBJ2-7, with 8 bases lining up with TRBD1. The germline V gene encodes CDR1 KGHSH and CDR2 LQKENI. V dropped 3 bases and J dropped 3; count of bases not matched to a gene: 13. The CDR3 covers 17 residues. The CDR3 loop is CASSPRQGLNTHYEQYF. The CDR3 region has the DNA TGTGCCAGCTCACCGAGACAGGGGCTAAACACCCACTACGAGCAGTACTTC.